This TCR beta chain was captured in a study of Graves' ophthalmopathy and Graves' hyperthyroidism. Findings and caveats of the study: Discrimination between ophthalmopathy and stable hyperthyroidism by a 13-signature model showed 87.88% sensitivity and about 84% specificity.

This clonotype has a handful of counts. The target antigen is unknown. RNA transcripts served as template for amplifying TCR beta CDR3 sequences. RT-PCR in the first round used HTBI primers; a second-round multiplex PCR followed. TCRdb used MiXCR to reprocess the multiplex PCR reads, holding one entry per CDR3 protein. The data contain more than 1,000,000 distinct CDR3 sequences, less than 45% of them singletons. Additional autoimmune diseases, uncontrolled infections, pregnancy or lactation disqualified patients. This CDR3 is 14 amino acids long. Germline V gene lookup returns CDR1 GTSNPN and CDR2 SVGIG (reference sequence). Trimming took 0 bases from V and 7 from J; bases not matched to a gene: 7.

V is TRBV30 and J is TRBJ2-5, with 8 bases that match TRBD1. The source is an adult man with Graves' hyperthyroidism. The sample was peripheral blood or thyroid tissue (not recorded which). The chain's CDR3 is CAWSVLGQGGTQYF. In nucleotides, the CDR3 is TGTGCCTGGAGTGTACTCGGACAGGGAGGGACCCAGTACTTC.